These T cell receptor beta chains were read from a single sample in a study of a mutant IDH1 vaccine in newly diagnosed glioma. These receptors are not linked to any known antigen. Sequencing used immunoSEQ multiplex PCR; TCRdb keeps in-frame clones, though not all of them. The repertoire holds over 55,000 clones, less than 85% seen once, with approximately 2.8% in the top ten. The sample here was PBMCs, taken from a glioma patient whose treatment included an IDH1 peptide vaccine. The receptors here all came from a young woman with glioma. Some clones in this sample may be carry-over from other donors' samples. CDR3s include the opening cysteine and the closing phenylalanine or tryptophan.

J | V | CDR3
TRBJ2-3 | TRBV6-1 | CASSGVADRADTQYF
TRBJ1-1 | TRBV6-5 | CASSYFRGKTEAFF
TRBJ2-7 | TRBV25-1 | CASNRGYSYEQYF
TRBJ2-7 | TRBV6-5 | CASSNTPGDYYEQYF
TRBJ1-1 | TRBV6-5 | CASSYSGGVEAFF
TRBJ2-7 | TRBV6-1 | CASKATAYEQYF
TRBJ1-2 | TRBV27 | CASSLVAGAYGYTF
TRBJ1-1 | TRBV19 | CASSPANTEAFF
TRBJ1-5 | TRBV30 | CAWSRDLREPQHF
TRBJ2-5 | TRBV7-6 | CASSGETQYF
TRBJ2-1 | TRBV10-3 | CAIRDRNNEQFF
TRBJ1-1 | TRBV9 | CASSVDRGAGSEAFF
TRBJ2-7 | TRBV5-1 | CASGKSSYEQYF
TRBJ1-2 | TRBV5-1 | CASSSGQGLYGYTF
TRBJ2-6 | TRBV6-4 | CASSETNSGANVLTF
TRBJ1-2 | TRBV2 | CASKGITNYGYTF
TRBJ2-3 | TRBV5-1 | CASSLDADTQYF
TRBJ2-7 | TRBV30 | CAWSVLEQGYEQYF
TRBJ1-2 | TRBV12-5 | CASGLSGALTYGYTF
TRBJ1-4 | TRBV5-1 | CASSFDRDEKLFF
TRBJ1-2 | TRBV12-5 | CASGLWRGYGYTF
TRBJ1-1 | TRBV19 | CASSPRQGVMNTEAFF
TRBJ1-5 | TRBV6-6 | CASSYDGYSNQPQHF
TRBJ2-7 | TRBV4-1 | CASGRLARSYEQYF
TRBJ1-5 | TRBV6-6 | CASSSQGGGSQPQHF
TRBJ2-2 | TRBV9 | CASSVEGVRTGELFF
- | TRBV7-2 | CASSFETDSYEQYF
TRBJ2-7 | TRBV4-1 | CASSQVGYEQYF
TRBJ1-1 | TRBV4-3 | CASSPRLGAEAFF
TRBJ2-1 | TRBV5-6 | CASLQLAGGSSYNEQFF
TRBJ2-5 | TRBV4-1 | CASSQGTVQETQYF
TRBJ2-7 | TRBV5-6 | CASRTGYHEQYF
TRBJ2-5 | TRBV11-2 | CASSLSGSRQETQYF
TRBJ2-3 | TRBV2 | CASSELGVDTQYF
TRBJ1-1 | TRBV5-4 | CASSWGQNTEAFF
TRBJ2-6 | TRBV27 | CASSFTDRTGANVLTF
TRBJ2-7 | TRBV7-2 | CASSLRGTGFNEQYF
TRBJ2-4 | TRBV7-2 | CASSPTGGGKLAKNIQYF
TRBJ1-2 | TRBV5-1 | CASSLEVGTGYTF